The 25 T cell receptor beta chains presented below share a single source sample, sequenced in a study of chemoradiotherapy in HPV16-positive cancers. Measured with immunoSEQ multiplex PCR; TCRdb has only the in-frame clones, and not every one. The sample carries thousands of clones, about four fifths recorded once. This sample was taken from a patient who underwent chemoradiotherapy. These TCRs come from a human donor with HPV-associated anogenital cancer.

The V gene is TRBV18, the J gene TRBJ2-7; D is unclear. The CDR3 is 14 amino acids. Deletions cut 2 bases from V and 6 bases from J, with 14 bases between. Germline loops: CDR1 KGHSH, CDR2 LQKENI. The CDR3: CASSPGPSSGEQYF. The CDR3 DNA reads TGTGCCAGCTCACCAGGACCCTCTTCAGGCGAGCAGTACTTC.

The chain recombines TRBV5-6 with TRBJ2-7; D may be TRBD2 (7 bases). Per the germline V gene, CDR1 is SGHDT and CDR2 is YYEEEE. The CDR3 has 12 residues. Trimming removed 5 bases from V and 6 bases from J, with 12 bases in between. The CDR3 DNA reads TGTGCCAGCAGGGGGGGGGCCGGCGAGCAGTACTTC. Translation gives CASRGGAGEQYF.

V gene TRBV7-8 combines with J gene TRBJ2-3, with 11 bases matching TRBD2. Unmatched junction bases numbered 12, after V lost 5 bases and J lost 14 bases. This CDR3 region has 14 residues. CDR1 and CDR2 (germline): SGHVS, FQNEAQ. CDR3 in amino acids: CASSHRRIAGGRYF. The CDR3 DNA reads as TGTGCCAGCAGCCACCGGAGGATAGCGGGGGGGCGGTATTTT.

The genes are TRBV5-1 and TRBJ2-3; the D is unclear. CDR1 is SGHRS, CDR2 YFSETQ, per germline. The CDR3 extends over 16 amino acids. The V end lost 0 bases, the J end lost 2 bases, and 13 bases lay between the germline ends. The CDR3 sequence: CASSLEARYSTDTQYF. Written as DNA, the CDR3 is TGCGCCAGCAGCTTGGAAGCTCGGTATTCCACAGATACGCAGTATTTT.

In its sample, this clone was seen once. This sequence joins TRBV7-9 and TRBJ2-3; D is uncertain. CDR3 length: 15 residues. Trimming took 4 bases from V and 0 from J, leaving 11 bases between them. Per the germline V gene, CDR1 is SEHNR and CDR2 is FQNEAQ (reference sequence). This chain's CDR3 is CASSWVGQSTDTQYF. The CDR3 DNA reads as TGTGCCAGCAGCTGGGTAGGGCAGAGCACAGATACGCAGTATTTT. Looking up the rest from reference TRBV7-9 and TRBJ2-3 gives the full variable domain: DTGVSQNPRHKITKRGQNVTFRCDPISEHNRLYWYRQTLGQGPEFLTYFQNEAQLEKSRLLSDRFSAERPKGSFSTLEIQRTEQGDSAMYLCASSWVGQSTDTQYFGPGTRLTVL.

V usage is TRBV29-1 and J usage is TRBJ2-7, with 10 bases matching TRBD1. CDR1 is SQVTM, CDR2 ANQGSEA, per germline. The J segment lost 2 bases and the V segment lost 7 bases, leaving 8 bases of the junction unmatched. The CDR3 extends over 14 amino acids. The CDR3 here is CSARGQGVPYEQYF. For the CDR3, the DNA is TGCAGCGCCCGAGGACAGGGGGTCCCCTACGAGCAGTACTTC.

Only a few counts were recorded for this clone. CDR3 sequence: CASSFLAGGEQYF. The CDR3 nucleotides are TGTGCCAGCAGCTTCCTAGCGGGAGGGGAGCAGTACTTC. V is TRBV7-2 and J is TRBJ2-7; 12 positions agree with TRBD2. Germline V gene sequence: CDR1 SGHTA, CDR2 FQGNSA. The trim removed 3 bases at V and 7 bases at J, leaving 1 base unmatched. CDR3 length equals 13 residues.

The CDR3 protein is CASSLRTSGGAMADTQYF. The CDR3 DNA reads TGTGCCAGCAGCTTGAGGACTAGCGGGGGGGCTATGGCAGATACGCAGTATTTT. J is TRBJ2-3 and V is TRBV7-6, with 15 bases identical to TRBD2. The CDR3 consists of 18 residues. Germline values: CDR1 SGHVS, CDR2 FNYEAQ. V was clipped by 3 bases and J by 4 bases; unmatched bases: 8.

The genes are TRBV4-2 and TRBJ2-3, with D possibly being TRBD2 (5 bases). V gave up 1 base and J gave up 10 bases, with 9 bases separating them. There are 12 residues in the CDR3. Germline lookup yields CDR1 LGHNA and CDR2 YNFKEQ. The CDR3 region is CASSQVEGAQYF. DNA of the CDR3: TGTGCCAGCAGCCAAGTCGAGGGAGCGCAGTATTTT.

The V call is TRBV5-1, the J call TRBJ2-1; 7 bases fit TRBD2. CDR1 is SGHRS and CDR2 is YFSETQ in the germline V gene. J lost 10 bases, V lost 0 bases, and 10 bases had no gene match. This CDR3 comprises 15 residues. The CDR3 region is CASSLALARAGEQFF. DNA of the CDR3: TGCGCCAGCAGCTTGGCACTAGCGAGGGCAGGGGAGCAGTTCTTC.

The chain employs TRBV5-5 and TRBJ1-5, with 8 bases lining up with TRBD1. The CDR3 length is 15 residues. Germline CDR1 reads SGHKS; CDR2 reads YYEKEE (reference sequence). After removal of 4 bases from V and 5 bases from J, the junction contained 8 bases not matched to a gene. The CDR3: CASSLRTGGDQPQHF. The CDR3, as DNA: TGTGCCAGCAGCCTAAGAACAGGGGGGGATCAGCCCCAGCATTTT.

This clone was seen more than once but under ten times. V gene TRBV11-2 combines with J gene TRBJ1-6; maybe TRBD1 (6 bases). V was shortened by 3 bases and J by 6 bases, with 12 bases between the two germline ends. CDR3 size: 15 residues. Germline V CDR1 and CDR2: SGHAT, FQNNGV. CDR3 DNA: TGTGCCAGCAGCTTTACGGGGGGCCGTAATTCACCCCTCCACTTT. Its translation: CASSFTGGRNSPLHF.

V and J are TRBV30 and TRBJ1-4; unclear D gene. The CDR3 totals 11 residues. V was shortened by 4 bases and J by 6 bases, with 6 bases between the two germline ends. CDR1 GTSNPN and CDR2 SVGIG come from the germline V gene (reference sequence). Here the CDR3 reads CAWKSDEKLFF. In DNA, the CDR3 is TGTGCCTGGAAGTCCGATGAAAAACTGTTTTTT. Together with reference TRBV30 and TRBJ1-4, the CDR3 gives the full variable domain: SQTIHQWPATLVQPVGSPLSLECTVEGTSNPNLYWYRQAAGRGLQLLFYSVGIGQISSEVPQNLSASRPQDRQFILSSKKLLLSDSGFYLCAWKSDEKLFFGSGTQLSVL.

The chain's CDR3 is CASIPEWSYGYTF. The CDR3 DNA reads TGTGCCAGCATCCCCGAGTGGTCCTATGGCTACACCTTC. The V and J genes are TRBV7-9 and TRBJ1-2; no definite D call. The CDR3 has 13 residues. V was clipped by 7 bases and J by 4 bases, with 13 bases between them. Looked up from germline, CDR1 is SEHNR and CDR2 is FQNEAQ (reference sequence). The full variable domain, rest sourced from reference TRBV7-9 and TRBJ1-2, is DTGVSQNPRHKITKRGQNVTFRCDPISEHNRLYWYRQTLGQGPEFLTYFQNEAQLEKSRLLSDRFSAERPKGSFSTLEIQRTEQGDSAMYLCASIPEWSYGYTFGSGTRLTVV.

The rearrangement joins TRBV25-1 to TRBJ2-2, with 8 bases matching TRBD1. This CDR3 region has 17 residues. The V gene end was trimmed by 10 bases and the J gene end by 3 bases; junction bases not matched to a gene: 16. Germline assignment: CDR1 MGHDK and CDR2 SYGVNS. The CDR3 nucleotides read TGTGCCACCACTAGGAAAGTGGACAGGGAAGACACCGGGGAGCTGTTTTTT. The encoded protein is CATTRKVDREDTGELFF.

This clone has just a few counts. The CDR3 is CASSLRGLNSPLHF. As DNA, the CDR3 is TGTGCCAGCAGTTTACGCGGCTTGAATTCACCCCTCCACTTT. The chain employs TRBV27 and TRBJ1-6; D is unclear. CDR1 is MNHEY and CDR2 is SMNVEV in the germline V gene (reference sequence). Trimming stripped 2 bases from V and 7 bases from J, with 9 bases between. The CDR3 has 14 amino acids.

This clone came up once. The CDR3 spells CASRTGVVTEAFF. DNA for the CDR3: TGTGCCAGCAGAACAGGGGTTGTCACTGAAGCTTTCTTT. The V call is TRBV18, the J call TRBJ1-1, with 7 positions matching TRBD1. The CDR3 runs 13 residues. V lost 8 bases and J lost 4; bases outside the gene matches: 7. Germline assignment: CDR1 KGHSH and CDR2 LQKENI. Drawing the rest from reference TRBV18 and TRBJ1-1, the complete variable domain is NAGVMQNPRHLVRRRGQEARLRCSPMKGHSHVYWYRQLPEEGLKFMVYLQKENIIDESGMPKERFSAEFPKEGPSILRIQQVVRGDSAAYFCASRTGVVTEAFFGQGTRLTVV.

This clone was picked up one time. The rearrangement uses TRBV30 and TRBJ2-5; a weak D match, TRBD1 (5 bases). Germline CDR1 GTSNPN, CDR2 SVGIG (reference sequence). The V gene lost 2 bases and the J gene lost 1 base, with 14 bases spanning the gap. This CDR3 is 15 amino acids long. In nucleotides, the CDR3 is TGTGCCTGGAGTTGGGGCGGAATGACCCAAGAGACCCAGTACTTC. It specifies CAWSWGGMTQETQYF. The variable domain in full, completed from reference TRBV30 and TRBJ2-5, reads SQTIHQWPATLVQPVGSPLSLECTVEGTSNPNLYWYRQAAGRGLQLLFYSVGIGQISSEVPQNLSASRPQDRQFILSSKKLLLSDSGFYLCAWSWGGMTQETQYFGPGTRLLVL.

The chain joins TRBV27 to TRBJ2-1, with TRBD2 identical over 12 bases. This CDR3 contains 15 residues. The germline V gene has CDR1 MNHEY and CDR2 SMNVEV (reference sequence). V shed 3 bases and J 5 bases; nucleotides not matched to a gene: 2. The CDR3 region is CASSLRTSGDNEQFF. In nucleotides, the CDR3 is TGTGCCAGCAGTTTGAGGACTAGCGGGGACAATGAGCAGTTCTTC.

The rearrangement joins TRBV19 to TRBJ1-5; D unclear. The germline CDR1 and CDR2 sequences are LNHDA and SQIVND (reference sequence). The CDR3 is made up of 15 amino acids. With 7 bases removed from V and 6 bases from J, the gap between germline ends came to 19 bases. The CDR3 bases are TGTGCCAGTAACGTAGTCCCGAGGGTTGGTCAGCCCCAGCATTTT. Protein: CASNVVPRVGQPQHF.

The chain has TRBV23-1 and TRBJ1-2; the D is unclear. Being an ORF, TRBV23-1 has a function that is uncertain. The CDR3 length is 17 residues. Between the trimmed V and J ends, which lost 4 bases and 0 bases, there was a span of 18 bases. DNA of the CDR3: TGCGCCAGCAGTCGCCATGTTCGGGATCGGACTAACTATGGCTACACCTTC. This sequence encodes CASSRHVRDRTNYGYTF.

The CDR3 DNA reads TGTGCCAGTAGTCAAACCTGGACAGTCAATCAGCCCCAGCATTTT. As protein: CASSQTWTVNQPQHF. This chain connects TRBV19 to TRBJ1-5; weak D call: TRBD1 (6 bases). This CDR3 spans 15 amino acids. The germline V gene encodes CDR1 LNHDA and CDR2 SQIVND (reference sequence). Trimming shortened V by 5 bases and J by 3 bases, and 14 bases separated the two germline ends.

This clone is categorized as hyperexpanded. This chain links TRBV2 with TRBJ1-5, with 7 bases aligning to TRBD1. This CDR3 is built from 15 residues. V gave up 5 bases and J gave up 6 bases; unmatched junction bases: 10. CDR1 is SNHLY and CDR2 is FYNNEI in the germline V gene. The CDR3 loop is CASSRDSTGVQPQHF. Written as DNA, the CDR3 is TGTGCCAGCAGTCGGGACAGTACGGGGGTTCAGCCCCAGCATTTT.

V gene TRBV5-1 combines with J gene TRBJ2-1, with 10 bases fitting TRBD2. Germline loops: CDR1 SGHRS, CDR2 YFSETQ. The ends lost 2 bases at V and 10 bases at J; junction bases unmatched: 9. The CDR3 has 15 amino acids. The DNA for the CDR3 is TGCGCCAGCAGCTTCGGGCTAGCGGGAGTGTGGGAGCAGTTCTTC. This gives the protein CASSFGLAGVWEQFF.

This clone was seen just once. DNA for the CDR3: TGTGCCAGCAGCTTATCCTTCGTTCGGGGGAACACTGAAGCTTTCTTT. The encoded protein is CASSLSFVRGNTEAFF. The chain couples TRBV7-2 to TRBJ1-1, with D unclear. Germline CDR1 is SGHTA and CDR2 is FQGNSA. The CDR3 spans 16 residues. Trimming left V 2 bases short and J 1 base short, with 14 bases between.